One TCR beta chain is described in this entry. The target antigen is unknown. The sample belongs to a study of T cell repertoires in cytomegalovirus infection. Study context: Through public TCR beta signatures, both CMV infection and matching HLA type were indicated. Broader study findings: Clonotypes of TCR beta that were HLA-C-restricted and CMV-specific dominated the ex vivo response.

TCRdb re-called the reads with MiXCR, one entry per CDR3 protein. The sample contains some 700,000 distinct CDR3 sequences, about 40% of which appear only once. Per germline, CDR1 MDHEN and CDR2 SYDVKM. V dropped 6 bases and J dropped 6; count of bases not matched to a gene: 10. The CDR3 is made up of 15 amino acids. The clonotype was recovered from a human donor in good health (CMV status not recorded). Some clones in this sample may be carry-over from other donors' samples. Sequenced input: PBMCs. The chain uses TRBV28 and TRBJ1-5; TRBD1 matches 8 bases. The CDR3 nucleotides read TGTGCCAGCAGCCGTCCAGGGGGCCGGAGTCAGCCCCAGCATTTT. Residues: CASSRPGGRSQPQHF.